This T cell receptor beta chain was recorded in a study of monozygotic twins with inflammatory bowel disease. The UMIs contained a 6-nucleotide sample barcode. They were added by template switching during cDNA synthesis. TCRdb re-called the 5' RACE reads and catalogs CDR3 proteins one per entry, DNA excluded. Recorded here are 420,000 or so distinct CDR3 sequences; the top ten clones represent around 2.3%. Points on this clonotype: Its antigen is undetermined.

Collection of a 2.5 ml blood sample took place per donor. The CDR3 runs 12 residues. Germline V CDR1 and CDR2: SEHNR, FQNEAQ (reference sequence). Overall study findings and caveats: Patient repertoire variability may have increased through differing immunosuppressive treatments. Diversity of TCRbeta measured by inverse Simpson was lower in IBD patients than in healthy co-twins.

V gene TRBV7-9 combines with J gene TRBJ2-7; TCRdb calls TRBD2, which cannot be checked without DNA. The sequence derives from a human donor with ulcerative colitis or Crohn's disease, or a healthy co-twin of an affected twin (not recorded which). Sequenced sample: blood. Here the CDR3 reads CALAIAGDEQYF.